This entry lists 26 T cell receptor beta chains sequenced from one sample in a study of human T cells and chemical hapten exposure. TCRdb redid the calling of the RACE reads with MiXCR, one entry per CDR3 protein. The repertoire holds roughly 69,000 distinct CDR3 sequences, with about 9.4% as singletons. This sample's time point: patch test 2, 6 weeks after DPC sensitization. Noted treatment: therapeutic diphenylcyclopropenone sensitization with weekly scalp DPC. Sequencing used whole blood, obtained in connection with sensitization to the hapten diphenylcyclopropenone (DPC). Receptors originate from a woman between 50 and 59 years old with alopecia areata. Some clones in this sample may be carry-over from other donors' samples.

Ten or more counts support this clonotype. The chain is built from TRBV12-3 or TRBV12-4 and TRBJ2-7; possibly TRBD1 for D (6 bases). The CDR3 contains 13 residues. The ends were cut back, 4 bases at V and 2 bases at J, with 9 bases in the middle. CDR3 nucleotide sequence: TGTGCCAGCAGTTCCCACAGGGCCTACGAGCAGTACTTC. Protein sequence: CASSSHRAYEQYF.

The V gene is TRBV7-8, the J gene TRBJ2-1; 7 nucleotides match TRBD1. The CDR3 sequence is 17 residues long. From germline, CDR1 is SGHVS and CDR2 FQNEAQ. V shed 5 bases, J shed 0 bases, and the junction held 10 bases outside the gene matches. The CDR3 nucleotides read TGTGCCAGCAGCCTGACTCCTAGGGACAGCTCCTACAATGAGCAGTTCTTC. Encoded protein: CASSLTPRDSSYNEQFF.

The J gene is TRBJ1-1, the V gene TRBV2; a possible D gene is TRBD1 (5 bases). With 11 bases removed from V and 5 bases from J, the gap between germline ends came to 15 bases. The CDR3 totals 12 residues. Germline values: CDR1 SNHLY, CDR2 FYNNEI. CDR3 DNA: TGTGCCGACAGTTTTGGGGGGACTGAAGCTTTCTTT. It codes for CADSFGGTEAFF.

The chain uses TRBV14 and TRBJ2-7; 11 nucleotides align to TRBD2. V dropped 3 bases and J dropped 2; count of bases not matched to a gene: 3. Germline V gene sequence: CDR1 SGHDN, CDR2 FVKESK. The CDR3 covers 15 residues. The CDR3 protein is CASSHDSGRAYEQYF. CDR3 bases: TGTGCCAGCAGCCATGATAGCGGGAGGGCCTACGAGCAGTACTTC.

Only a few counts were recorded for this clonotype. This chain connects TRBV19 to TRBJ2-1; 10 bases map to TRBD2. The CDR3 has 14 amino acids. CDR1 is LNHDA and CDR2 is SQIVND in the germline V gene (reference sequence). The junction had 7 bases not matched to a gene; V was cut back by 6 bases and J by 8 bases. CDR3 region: CASRRAGGPDEQFF. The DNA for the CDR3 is TGTGCCAGTAGGAGAGCGGGAGGGCCCGATGAGCAGTTCTTC.

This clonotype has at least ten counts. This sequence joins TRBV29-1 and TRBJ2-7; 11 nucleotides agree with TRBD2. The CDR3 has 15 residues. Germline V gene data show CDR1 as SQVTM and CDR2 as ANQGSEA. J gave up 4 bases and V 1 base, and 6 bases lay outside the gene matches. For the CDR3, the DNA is TGCAGCGTTGAAGGCGTTAGCGGGAGGGATTACGAGCAGTACTTC. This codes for CSVEGVSGRDYEQYF.

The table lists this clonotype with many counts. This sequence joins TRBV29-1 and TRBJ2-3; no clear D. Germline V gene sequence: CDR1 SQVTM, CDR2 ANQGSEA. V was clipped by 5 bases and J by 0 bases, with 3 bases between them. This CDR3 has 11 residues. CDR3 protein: CSVLSTDTQYF. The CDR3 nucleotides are TGCAGCGTTCTTAGCACAGATACGCAGTATTTT.

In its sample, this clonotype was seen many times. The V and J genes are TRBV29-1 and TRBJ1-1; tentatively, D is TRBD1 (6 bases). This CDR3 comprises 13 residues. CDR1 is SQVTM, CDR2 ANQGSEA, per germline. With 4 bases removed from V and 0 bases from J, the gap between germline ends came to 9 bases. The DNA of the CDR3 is TGCAGCGTTGCACAGGGAGTGAACACTGAAGCTTTCTTT. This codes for CSVAQGVNTEAFF.

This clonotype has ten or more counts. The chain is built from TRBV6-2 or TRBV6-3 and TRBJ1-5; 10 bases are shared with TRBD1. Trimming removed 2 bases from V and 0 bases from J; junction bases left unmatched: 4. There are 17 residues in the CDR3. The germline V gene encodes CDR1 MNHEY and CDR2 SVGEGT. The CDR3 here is CASSYGGQGNSNQPQHF. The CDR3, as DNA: TGTGCCAGCAGTTACGGGGGACAGGGGAATAGCAATCAGCCCCAGCATTTT.

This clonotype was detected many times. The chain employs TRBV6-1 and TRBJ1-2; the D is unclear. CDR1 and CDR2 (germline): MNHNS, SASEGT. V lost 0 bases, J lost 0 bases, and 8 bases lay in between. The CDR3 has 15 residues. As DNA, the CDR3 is TGTGCCAGCAGTGAAGCAGGAACCACTAACTATGGCTACACCTTC. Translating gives CASSEAGTTNYGYTF.

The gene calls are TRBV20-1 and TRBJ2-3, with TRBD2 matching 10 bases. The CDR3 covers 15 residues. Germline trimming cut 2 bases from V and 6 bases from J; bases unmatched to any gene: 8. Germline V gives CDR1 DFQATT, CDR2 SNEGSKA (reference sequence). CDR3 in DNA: TGCAGTGCTAGACTAAGCGGGAGGGCCGGGGATACGCAGTATTTT. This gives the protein CSARLSGRAGDTQYF.

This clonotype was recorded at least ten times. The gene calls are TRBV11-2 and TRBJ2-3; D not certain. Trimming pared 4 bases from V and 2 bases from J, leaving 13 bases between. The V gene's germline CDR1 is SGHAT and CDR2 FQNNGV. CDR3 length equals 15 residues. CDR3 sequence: CASSSLTAYTDTQYF. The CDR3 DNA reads TGTGCCAGCAGCTCACTAACAGCCTACACAGATACGCAGTATTTT.

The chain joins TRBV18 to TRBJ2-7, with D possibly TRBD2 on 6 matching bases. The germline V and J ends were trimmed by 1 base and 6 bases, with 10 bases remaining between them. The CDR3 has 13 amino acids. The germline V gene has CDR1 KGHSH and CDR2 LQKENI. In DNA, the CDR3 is TGTGCCAGCTCACCACTGGGGGAGGCCGAGCAGTACTTC. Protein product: CASSPLGEAEQYF.

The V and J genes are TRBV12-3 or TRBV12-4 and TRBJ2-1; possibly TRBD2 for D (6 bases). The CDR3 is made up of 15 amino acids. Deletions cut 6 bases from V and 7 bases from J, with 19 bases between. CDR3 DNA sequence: TGTGCCAGCAGCCCGGTACTAGCCCGATGGAATGAGCAGTTCTTC. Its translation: CASSPVLARWNEQFF.

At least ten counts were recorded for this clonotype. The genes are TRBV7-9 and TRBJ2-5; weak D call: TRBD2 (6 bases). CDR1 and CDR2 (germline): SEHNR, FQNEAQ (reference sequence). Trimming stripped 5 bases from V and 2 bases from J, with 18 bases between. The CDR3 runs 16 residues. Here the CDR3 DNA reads TGTGCCAGCAGCCCAATCATTGGGGGAGGTCAAGAGACCCAGTACTTC. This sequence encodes CASSPIIGGGQETQYF.

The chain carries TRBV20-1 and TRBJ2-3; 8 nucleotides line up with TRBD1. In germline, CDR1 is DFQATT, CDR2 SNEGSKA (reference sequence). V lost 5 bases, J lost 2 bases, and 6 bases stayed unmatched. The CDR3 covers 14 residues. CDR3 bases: TGCAGTGCTTCTTCAGGGGGCCTCACAGATACGCAGTATTTT. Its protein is CSASSGGLTDTQYF.

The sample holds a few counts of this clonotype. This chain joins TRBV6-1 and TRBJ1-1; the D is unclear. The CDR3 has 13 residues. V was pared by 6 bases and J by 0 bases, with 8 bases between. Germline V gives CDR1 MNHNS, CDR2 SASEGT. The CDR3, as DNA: TGTGCCAGCAGCACGAGGTTGAACACTGAAGCTTTCTTT. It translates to CASSTRLNTEAFF.

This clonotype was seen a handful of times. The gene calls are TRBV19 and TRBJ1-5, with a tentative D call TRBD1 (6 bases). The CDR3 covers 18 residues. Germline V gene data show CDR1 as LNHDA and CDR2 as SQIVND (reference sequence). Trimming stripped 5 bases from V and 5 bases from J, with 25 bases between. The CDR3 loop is CASSHQKQGTGGYQPQHF. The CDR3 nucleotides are TGTGCCAGTAGTCACCAGAAACAGGGAACGGGGGGATATCAGCCCCAGCATTTT. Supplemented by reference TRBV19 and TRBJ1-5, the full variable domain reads DGGITQSPKYLFRKEGQNVTLSCEQNLNHDAMYWYRQDPGQGLRLIYYSQIVNDFQKGDIAEGYSVSREKKESFPLTVTSAQKNPTAFYLCASSHQKQGTGGYQPQHFGDGTRLSIL.

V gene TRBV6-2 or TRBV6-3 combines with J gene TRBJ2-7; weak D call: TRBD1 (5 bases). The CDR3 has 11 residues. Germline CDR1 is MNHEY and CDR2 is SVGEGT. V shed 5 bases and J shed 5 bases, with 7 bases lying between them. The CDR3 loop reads CASSQGHEQYF. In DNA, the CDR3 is TGTGCCAGCAGTCAGGGCCACGAGCAGTACTTC.

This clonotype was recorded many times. CDR3 nucleotides: TGTGCCAGCTCATCGACAGGTGTTGGGAAGTATGGCTACACCTTC. The encoded protein is CASSSTGVGKYGYTF. J is TRBJ1-2 and V is TRBV18; D possibly corresponds to TRBD1 (6 bases). The CDR3 covers 15 residues. Between the trimmed V and J ends, which lost 5 bases and 5 bases, there was a span of 18 bases. Per germline, CDR1 KGHSH and CDR2 LQKENI.

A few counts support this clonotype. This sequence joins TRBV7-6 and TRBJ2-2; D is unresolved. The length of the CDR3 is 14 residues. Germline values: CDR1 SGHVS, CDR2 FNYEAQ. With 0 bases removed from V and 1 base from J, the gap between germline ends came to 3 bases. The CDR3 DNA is TGTGCCAGCAGCTTAGCCAGGAACACCGGGGAGCTGTTTTTT. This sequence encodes CASSLARNTGELFF.

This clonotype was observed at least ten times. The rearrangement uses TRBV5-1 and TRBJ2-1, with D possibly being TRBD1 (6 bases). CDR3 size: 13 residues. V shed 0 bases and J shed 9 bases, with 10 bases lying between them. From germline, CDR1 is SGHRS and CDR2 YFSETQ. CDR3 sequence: CASSLVGAREQFF. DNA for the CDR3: TGCGCCAGCAGCTTGGTGGGGGCCCGTGAGCAGTTCTTC.

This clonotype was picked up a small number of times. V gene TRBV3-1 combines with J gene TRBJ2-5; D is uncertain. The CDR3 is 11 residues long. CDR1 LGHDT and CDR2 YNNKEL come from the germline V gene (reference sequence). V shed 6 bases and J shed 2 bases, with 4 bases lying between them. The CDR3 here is CASRGQETQYF. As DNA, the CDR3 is TGTGCCAGCAGGGGACAAGAGACCCAGTACTTC.

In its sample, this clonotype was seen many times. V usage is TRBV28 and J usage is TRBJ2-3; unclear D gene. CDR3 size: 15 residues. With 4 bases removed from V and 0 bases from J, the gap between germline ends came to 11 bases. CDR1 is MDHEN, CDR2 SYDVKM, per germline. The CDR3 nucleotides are TGTGCCAGCAGTTGGTCGCAGACTAGCACAGATACGCAGTATTTT. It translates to CASSWSQTSTDTQYF.

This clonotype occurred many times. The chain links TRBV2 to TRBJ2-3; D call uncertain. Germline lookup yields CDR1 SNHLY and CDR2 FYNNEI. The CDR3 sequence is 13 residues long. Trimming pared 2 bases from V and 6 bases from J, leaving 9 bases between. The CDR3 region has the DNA TGTGCCAGCAGTGAAAGTCCCAAGGATACGCAGTATTTT. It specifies CASSESPKDTQYF.

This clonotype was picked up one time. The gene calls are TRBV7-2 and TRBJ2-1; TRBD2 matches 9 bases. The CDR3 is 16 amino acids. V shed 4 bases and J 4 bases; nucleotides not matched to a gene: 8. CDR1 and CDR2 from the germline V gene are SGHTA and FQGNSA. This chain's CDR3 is CASSYRRTSEYNEQFF. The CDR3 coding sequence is TGTGCCAGCAGCTACAGGAGGACTAGCGAATACAATGAGCAGTTCTTC.